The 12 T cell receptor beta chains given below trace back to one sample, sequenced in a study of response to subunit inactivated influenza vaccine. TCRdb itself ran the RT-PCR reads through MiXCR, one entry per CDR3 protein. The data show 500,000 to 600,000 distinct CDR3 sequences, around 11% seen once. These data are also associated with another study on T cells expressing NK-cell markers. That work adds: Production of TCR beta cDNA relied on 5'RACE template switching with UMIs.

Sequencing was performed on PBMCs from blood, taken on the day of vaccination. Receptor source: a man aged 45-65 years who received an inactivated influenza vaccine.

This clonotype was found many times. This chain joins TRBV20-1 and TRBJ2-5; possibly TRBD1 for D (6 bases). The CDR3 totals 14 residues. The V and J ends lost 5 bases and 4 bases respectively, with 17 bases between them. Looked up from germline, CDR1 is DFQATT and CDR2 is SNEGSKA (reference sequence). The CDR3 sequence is CSAQLRTVPETQYF. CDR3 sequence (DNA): TGCAGTGCTCAATTGCGGACAGTCCCAGAGACCCAGTACTTC.

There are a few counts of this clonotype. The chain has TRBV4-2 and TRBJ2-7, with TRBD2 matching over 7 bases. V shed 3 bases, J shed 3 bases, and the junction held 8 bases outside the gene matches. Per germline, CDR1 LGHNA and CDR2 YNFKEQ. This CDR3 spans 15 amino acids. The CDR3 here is CASSHGASGNYEQYF. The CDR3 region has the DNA TGTGCCAGCAGCCACGGGGCTAGCGGAAACTACGAGCAGTACTTC.

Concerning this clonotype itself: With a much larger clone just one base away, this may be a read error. CDR3 coding DNA: TGCAGTGCTAGTGACAGGTCCTACGAGCAGTACTTC. This gives the protein CSASDRSYEQYF. The gene calls are TRBV20-1 and TRBJ2-7; tentatively, D is TRBD1 (6 bases). This CDR3 is built from 12 residues. The germline V gene encodes CDR1 DFQATT and CDR2 SNEGSKA (reference sequence). Trimming stripped 3 bases from V and 1 base from J, with 7 bases between.

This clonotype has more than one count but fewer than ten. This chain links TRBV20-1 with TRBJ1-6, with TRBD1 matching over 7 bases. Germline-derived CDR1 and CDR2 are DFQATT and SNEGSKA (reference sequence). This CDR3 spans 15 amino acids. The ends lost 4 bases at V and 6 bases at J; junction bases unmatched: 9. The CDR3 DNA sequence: TGCAGTGCTATATCAGGGGGGGGCCTTAATTCACCCCTCCACTTT. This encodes CSAISGGGLNSPLHF.

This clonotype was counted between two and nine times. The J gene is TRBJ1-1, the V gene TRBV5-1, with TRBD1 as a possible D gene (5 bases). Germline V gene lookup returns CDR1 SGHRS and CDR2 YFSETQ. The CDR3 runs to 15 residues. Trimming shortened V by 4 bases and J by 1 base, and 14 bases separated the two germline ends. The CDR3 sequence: CASSNLGVTNTEAFF. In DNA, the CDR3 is TGCGCCAGCAGCAACCTAGGGGTTACGAACACTGAAGCTTTCTTT.

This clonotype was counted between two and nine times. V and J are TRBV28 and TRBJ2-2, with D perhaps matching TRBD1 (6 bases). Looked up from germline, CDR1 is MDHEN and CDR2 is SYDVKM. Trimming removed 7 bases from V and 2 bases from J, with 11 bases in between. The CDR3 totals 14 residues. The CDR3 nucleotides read TGTGCCAGCAAGTCGGGACACAACACCGGGGAGCTGTTTTTT. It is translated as CASKSGHNTGELFF.

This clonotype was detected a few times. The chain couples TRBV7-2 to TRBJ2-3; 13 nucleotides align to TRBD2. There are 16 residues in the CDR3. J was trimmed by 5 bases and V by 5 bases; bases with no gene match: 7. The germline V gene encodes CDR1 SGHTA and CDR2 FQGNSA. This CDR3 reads CASSVGLAGVGDTQYF. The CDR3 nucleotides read TGTGCCAGCAGCGTTGGACTAGCGGGAGTTGGAGATACGCAGTATTTT.

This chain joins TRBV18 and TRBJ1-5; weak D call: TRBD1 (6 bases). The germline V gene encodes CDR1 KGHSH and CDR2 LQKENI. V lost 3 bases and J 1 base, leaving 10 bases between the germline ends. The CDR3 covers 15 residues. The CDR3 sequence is CASSPNRASNQPQHF. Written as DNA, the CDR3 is TGTGCCAGCTCACCCAACAGGGCAAGCAATCAGCCCCAGCATTTT.

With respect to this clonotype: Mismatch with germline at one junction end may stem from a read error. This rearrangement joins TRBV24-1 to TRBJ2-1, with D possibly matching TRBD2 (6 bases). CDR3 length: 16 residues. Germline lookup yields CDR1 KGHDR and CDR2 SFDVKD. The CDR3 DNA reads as TGTGCCACCAGTGATTTGACCAGCGGAGGGTACACTGAGCAGTTCTTC. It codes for CATSDLTSGGYTEQFF.

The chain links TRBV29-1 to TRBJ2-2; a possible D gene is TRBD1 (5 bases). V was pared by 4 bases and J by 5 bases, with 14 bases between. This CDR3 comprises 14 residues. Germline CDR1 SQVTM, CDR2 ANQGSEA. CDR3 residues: CSVGLHKGTGELFF. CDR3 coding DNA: TGCAGCGTTGGCCTCCATAAGGGGACCGGGGAGCTGTTTTTT.

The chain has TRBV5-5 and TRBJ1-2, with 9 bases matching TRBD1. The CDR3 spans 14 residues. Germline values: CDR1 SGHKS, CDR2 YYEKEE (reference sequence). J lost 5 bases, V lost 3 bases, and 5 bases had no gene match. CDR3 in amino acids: CASSWGTGRYGYTF. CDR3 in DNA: TGTGCCAGCAGCTGGGGGACAGGGCGTTATGGCTACACCTTC.

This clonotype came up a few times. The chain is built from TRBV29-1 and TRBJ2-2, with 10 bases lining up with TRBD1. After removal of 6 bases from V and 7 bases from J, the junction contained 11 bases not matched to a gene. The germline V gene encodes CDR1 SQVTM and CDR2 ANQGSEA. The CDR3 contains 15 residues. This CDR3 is CSVLTGQGEVGELFF. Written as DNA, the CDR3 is TGCAGCGTCCTAACCGGACAGGGGGAAGTCGGGGAGCTGTTTTTT.